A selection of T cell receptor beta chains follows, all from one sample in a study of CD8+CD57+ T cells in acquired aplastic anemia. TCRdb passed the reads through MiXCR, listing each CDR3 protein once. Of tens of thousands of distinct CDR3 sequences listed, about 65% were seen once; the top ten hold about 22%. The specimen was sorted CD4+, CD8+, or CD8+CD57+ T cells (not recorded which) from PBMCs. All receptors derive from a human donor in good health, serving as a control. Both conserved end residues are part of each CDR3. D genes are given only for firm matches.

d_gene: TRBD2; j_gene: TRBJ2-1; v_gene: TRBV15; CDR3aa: CATSWGLAGLNSQSYNEQFF
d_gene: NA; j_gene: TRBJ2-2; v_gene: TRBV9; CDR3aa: CASSEGGLNTGELFF
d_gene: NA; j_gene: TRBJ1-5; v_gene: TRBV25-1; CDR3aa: CASSGAGLGNQPQHF
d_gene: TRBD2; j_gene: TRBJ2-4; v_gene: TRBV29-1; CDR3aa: CSVLWDYEYF
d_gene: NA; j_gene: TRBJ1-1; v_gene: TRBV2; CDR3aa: CASSLTDREAFF
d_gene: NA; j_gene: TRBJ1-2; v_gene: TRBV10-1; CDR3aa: CASSENRRDGYTF
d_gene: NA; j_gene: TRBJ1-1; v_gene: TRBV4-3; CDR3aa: CASSQDYGNTEAFF
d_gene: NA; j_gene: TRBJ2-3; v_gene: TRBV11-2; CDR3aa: CASSLDRGTDTQYF
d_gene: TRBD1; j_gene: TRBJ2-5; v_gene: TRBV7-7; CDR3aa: CASSLTGSGETQYF
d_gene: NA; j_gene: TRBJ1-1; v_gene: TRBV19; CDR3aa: CASSTKTLMNTEAFF
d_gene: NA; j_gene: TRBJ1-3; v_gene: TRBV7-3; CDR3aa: CASYLGTGNTIYF
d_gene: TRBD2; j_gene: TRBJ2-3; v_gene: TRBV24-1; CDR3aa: CATSDLALAGAPDTQYF
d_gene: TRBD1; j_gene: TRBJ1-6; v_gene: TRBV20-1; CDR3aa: CSASVSGQVNSPLHF
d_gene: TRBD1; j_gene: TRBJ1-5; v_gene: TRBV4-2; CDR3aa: CASSLQGAGSNQPQHF
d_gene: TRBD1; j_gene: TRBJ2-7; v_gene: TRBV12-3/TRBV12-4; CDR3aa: CASSLAGQGFYEQYF
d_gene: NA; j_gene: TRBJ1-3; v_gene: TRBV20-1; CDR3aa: CSASPSSGNTIYF
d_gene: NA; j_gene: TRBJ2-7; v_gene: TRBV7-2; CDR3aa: CASSFHSHEQYF